This entry lists 23 T cell receptor beta chains sequenced from one sample in a study of T cell repertoires in cytomegalovirus infection. Each CDR3 protein gets one entry after TCRdb re-called the reads with MiXCR. The sample has fewer than 950,000 distinct CDR3 sequences; about 30% are singletons. These TCRs are of unknown antigen specificity. The sequencing used cultured CD8+ T cells from PBMCs, collected from culture after CMV antigen stimulation. The source is a human donor in good health (CMV status not recorded). Some clones in this sample may be carry-over from other donors' samples.

This clonotype was detected only a few times. The V and J genes are TRBV12-5 and TRBJ1-5; possibly TRBD1 for D (6 bases). The CDR3 loop spans 18 amino acids. Germline CDR1 reads LGHNT; CDR2 reads FRNRAP. Trimming pared 3 bases from V and 0 bases from J, leaving 18 bases between. CDR3 in amino acids: CASGFTKGGTYSNQPQHF. CDR3 in DNA: TGTGCTAGTGGTTTTACTAAAGGGGGGACATATAGCAATCAGCCCCAGCATTTT.

This clonotype was seen at least ten times. The genes are TRBV7-2 and TRBJ2-1; D not certain. V was pared by 4 bases and J by 10 bases, with 11 bases between. CDR3 size: 12 residues. Looked up from germline, CDR1 is SGHTA and CDR2 is FQGNSA. In DNA form, the CDR3 reads TGTGCCAGCAGCTCAGCGTTCAGGGAGCAGTTCTTC. Residues: CASSSAFREQFF. The complete variable domain, with remaining parts taken from reference TRBV7-2 and TRBJ2-1, reads GAGVSQSPSNKVTEKGKDVELRCDPISGHTALYWYRQSLGQGLEFLIYFQGNSAPDKSGLPSDRFSAERTGGSVSTLTIQRTQQEDSAVYLCASSSAFREQFFGPGTRLTVL.

CDR3 nucleotides: TGCGCCAGCAGCCATTTCGGCTCCTACGAGCAGTACTTC. Protein: CASSHFGSYEQYF. This chain joins TRBV4-1 and TRBJ2-7; D is uncertain. The germline V and J ends were trimmed by 3 bases and 0 bases, with 6 bases remaining between them. The CDR3 runs to 13 residues. Germline V gene data show CDR1 as MGHRA and CDR2 as YSYEKL.

This clonotype appeared a few times. The V gene is TRBV10-3, the J gene TRBJ2-2, with TRBD2 matching over 7 bases. The CDR3 runs 18 residues. CDR1 and CDR2 (germline): ENHRY, SYGVKD. V lost 3 bases and J lost 1; bases outside the gene matches: 11. The CDR3 region has the DNA TGTGCCATCAGTGATCGGTCACATGGGAGGGGGAACACCGGGGAGCTGTTTTTT. It translates to CAISDRSHGRGNTGELFF.

This rearrangement joins TRBV5-6 to TRBJ2-1, with a weak D call TRBD1 (6 bases). The germline V gene has CDR1 SGHDT and CDR2 YYEEEE. The germline V and J ends were trimmed by 4 bases and 9 bases, with 17 bases remaining between them. The CDR3 is 14 residues long. The CDR3 DNA is TGTGCCAGCAGCACCCCACAGGGTGGGACTGAGCAGTTCTTC. Residues: CASSTPQGGTEQFF.

The V and J genes are TRBV7-6 and TRBJ1-1; a possible D gene is TRBD1 (6 bases). V shed 7 bases and J shed 4 bases, with 19 bases lying between them. The CDR3 is 15 amino acids. Per the germline V gene, CDR1 is SGHVS and CDR2 is FNYEAQ. The CDR3 loop is CASTLGGFPGTEAFF. The CDR3 coding sequence is TGTGCCAGCACCCTAGGGGGATTTCCCGGCACTGAAGCTTTCTTT.

J is TRBJ1-1 and V is TRBV4-1, with a possible D match to TRBD1 (5 bases). CDR1 MGHRA and CDR2 YSYEKL come from the germline V gene. V lost 3 bases to trimming and J lost 3 bases, with 11 bases between them. The CDR3 is 14 residues long. CDR3 region: CASSQPGEDTEAFF. CDR3 sequence (DNA): TGCGCCAGCAGCCAGCCGGGGGAGGACACTGAAGCTTTCTTT.

Note on this clonotype: The conserved closing phenylalanine or tryptophan is absent in this CDR3, likely reflecting a read error. The chain employs TRBV5-1 and TRBJ2-7; 12 bases match TRBD2. The germline V gene encodes CDR1 SGHRS and CDR2 YFSETQ. With 4 bases clipped from V and 0 bases from J, the junction kept 5 bases outside the gene matches. The CDR3 sequence is 16 residues long. CDR3 region: CASSTGLAGSSYEQYI. CDR3 nucleotide sequence: TGCGCCAGCAGCACCGGACTAGCGGGGAGCTCCTACGAGCAGTACATC.

This chain links TRBV28 with TRBJ1-1; D unresolved. Germline values: CDR1 MDHEN, CDR2 SYDVKM. The CDR3 covers 14 residues. V was clipped by 5 bases and J by 0 bases, with 10 bases between them. This CDR3 is CASSRDWLNTEAFF. The CDR3 coding sequence is TGTGCCAGCAGTCGCGACTGGTTGAACACTGAAGCTTTCTTT.

The chain couples TRBV20-1 to TRBJ2-1, with TRBD1 matching 8 bases. CDR3 length: 11 residues. CDR1 is DFQATT, CDR2 SNEGSKA, per germline (reference sequence). V lost 6 bases to trimming and J lost 11 bases; unmatched junction nucleotides: 6. CDR3 amino acids: CSATGGTKQFF. In DNA, the CDR3 is TGCAGTGCCACAGGGGGGACCAAGCAGTTCTTC.

This clonotype appeared a few times. At one end the junction does not follow the germline gene, possibly because of a read error. This chain links TRBV7-7 with TRBJ2-5, with 9 bases fitting TRBD1. The germline V gene has CDR1 SSHAT and CDR2 FNYEAQ (reference sequence). The CDR3 runs to 16 residues. CDR3 bases: TGTGCTAGCAGCTTAGCAAGGACAGGGGCAAAAGAGACCCAGTACTTC. Its translation is CASSLARTGAKETQYF.

The chain joins TRBV4-1 to TRBJ1-1; the D gene is possibly TRBD1 (5 bases). V was shortened by 4 bases and J by 0 bases, with 15 bases between the two germline ends. The CDR3 length is 16 residues. Germline V gives CDR1 MGHRA, CDR2 YSYEKL. The CDR3 coding sequence is TGCGCCAGCAGCCTGGGGGAGTCTGGGGTGAACACTGAAGCTTTCTTT. This translates into CASSLGESGVNTEAFF.

In this sample, this clonotype turned up a few times. The CDR3 nucleotides read TGTGCTAGTGGTCTTGTGGGAGGAGGGCACTATGGCTACACCTTC. It is translated as CASGLVGGGHYGYTF. This chain links TRBV12-5 with TRBJ1-2, with D unresolved. V lost 5 bases to trimming and J lost 3 bases, with 16 bases between them. This CDR3 comprises 15 residues. CDR1 is LGHNT and CDR2 is FRNRAP in the germline V gene.

This clonotype has a handful of counts. This chain uses TRBV13 with TRBJ2-1; weak D call: TRBD1 (5 bases). Germline loops: CDR1 PRHDT, CDR2 FYEKMQ (reference sequence). The CDR3 consists of 13 residues. V lost 8 bases, J lost 7 bases, and 15 bases lay in between. The CDR3 spells CASLKTVQNEQFF. Here the CDR3 DNA reads TGTGCCAGCCTAAAGACAGTCCAGAATGAGCAGTTCTTC.

Comments on this clonotype: The conserved closing phenylalanine or tryptophan is absent in this CDR3, likely reflecting a read error. The chain joins TRBV7-6 to TRBJ2-7; TRBD2 matches at 7 bases. The CDR3 has 13 amino acids. V gave up 5 bases and J gave up 5 bases; unmatched junction bases: 6. Looked up from germline, CDR1 is SGHVS and CDR2 is FNYEAQ. CDR3 in DNA: TGTGCCAGCAGCCTTAGGGGAGGGGACGAGCAGTACATC. Protein sequence: CASSLRGGDEQYI.

This chain uses TRBV9 with TRBJ2-1, with 8 bases aligning to TRBD2. The CDR3 length is 16 residues. Trimming at V came to 3 bases and at J to 0 bases, leaving 5 bases not matched to a gene. Germline V gene data show CDR1 as SGDLS and CDR2 as YYNGEE. The CDR3 nucleotides read TGTGCCAGCAGCGCCTATAGCGGGGCCTCCTACAATGAGCAGTTCTTC. This sequence encodes CASSAYSGASYNEQFF.

V usage is TRBV2 and J usage is TRBJ1-5, with a tentative D call TRBD1 (6 bases). CDR1 is SNHLY and CDR2 is FYNNEI in the germline V gene. The CDR3 is made up of 16 amino acids. The V and J ends lost 8 bases and 4 bases respectively, with 21 bases between them. The CDR3 coding sequence is TGTGCCAGCTCATTTGGAGGGGGGGTTCGGAATCAGCCCCAGCATTTT. Its translation is CASSFGGGVRNQPQHF.

This clonotype has only one observation. The rearrangement uses TRBV7-9 and TRBJ1-1; 10 nucleotides agree with TRBD1. The CDR3 length is 16 residues. CDR1 SEHNR and CDR2 FQNEAQ come from the germline V gene (reference sequence). Trimming removed 2 bases from V and 7 bases from J; junction bases left unmatched: 10. The DNA for the CDR3 is TGTGCCAGCAGCTTACGGGGACAGGGGCCGGGAAATGAAGCTTTCTTT. Residues: CASSLRGQGPGNEAFF.

This clonotype was observed a handful of times. The gene calls are TRBV12-5 and TRBJ2-2; the D is unclear. Germline V gene lookup returns CDR1 LGHNT and CDR2 FRNRAP. The CDR3 extends over 12 amino acids. The CDR3 protein is CAGYPNTGELFF. CDR3 bases: TGTGCCGGATATCCGAACACCGGGGAGCTGTTTTTT.

This sequence joins TRBV9 and TRBJ2-1; the D gene is possibly TRBD2 (5 bases). This CDR3 comprises 13 residues. V was cut by 3 bases and J by 4 bases, with 8 bases left in between. CDR1 and CDR2 (germline): SGDLS, YYNGEE. The CDR3: CASSASGYNEQFF. In nucleotides, the CDR3 is TGTGCCAGCAGCGCGAGCGGATACAATGAGCAGTTCTTC. The full variable domain, completed using reference TRBV9 and TRBJ2-1, is DSGVTQTPKHLITATGQRVTLRCSPRSGDLSVYWYQQSLDQGLQFLIQYYNGEERAKGNILERFSAQQFPDLHSELNLSSLELGDSALYFCASSASGYNEQFFGPGTRLTVL.

This clonotype was observed many times. The rearrangement links TRBV7-6 to TRBJ2-7; D might be TRBD1 or TRBD2, each matching 5 bases. The CDR3 consists of 17 residues. Trimming shortened V by 1 base and J by 3 bases, and 19 bases separated the two germline ends. The germline V gene has CDR1 SGHVS and CDR2 FNYEAQ. The CDR3 DNA follows: TGTGCCAGCAGCTTAGAGGGGCCTGGGGGAATGGGCTACGAGCAGTACTTC. It encodes CASSLEGPGGMGYEQYF.

This clonotype was seen a single time. The V call is TRBV6-1, the J call TRBJ2-3; 7 bases align to TRBD2. The CDR3 is made up of 16 amino acids. V trimming: 1 base; J trimming: 3 bases; junction bases outside the gene matches: 7. Per germline, CDR1 MNHNS and CDR2 SASEGT. The CDR3 loop reads CASSEDERGITDTQYF. The CDR3, as DNA: TGTGCCAGCAGTGAAGACGAGCGGGGTATAACAGATACGCAGTATTTT.

A few counts support this clonotype. The chain employs TRBV7-2 and TRBJ1-1, with a tentative D call TRBD1 (6 bases). The CDR3 runs to 15 residues. Per germline, CDR1 SGHTA and CDR2 FQGNSA. Trimming cost V 5 bases and J 1 base, with 14 bases left between them. CDR3 bases: TGTGCCAGCAGCGAGACAGGAGAACAGAACACTGAAGCTTTCTTT. It codes for CASSETGEQNTEAFF.